The clone carrying this T cell receptor beta chain was seen a few times. Antigen specificity is unknown. This entry comes from a study of human T cells and chemical hapten exposure. Overall study findings and caveats: Large CDR3 similarity clusters arose significantly more often from expanded TCRs than from controls.

Time point defined: patch test 2, 6 weeks after DPC sensitization. As to treatment: therapeutic diphenylcyclopropenone sensitization with weekly scalp DPC. Unique molecular identifiers were affixed to discrete cDNA molecules within the library. Each CDR3 protein gets one entry after TCRdb re-called the RACE reads with MiXCR. The sample lists about 400,000 distinct CDR3 sequences, around 6% occurring once. This clonotype was sampled from a woman aged 18-29 years with alopecia areata. Some clones in this sample may be carry-over from other donors' samples. The sequenced sample was whole blood, obtained in connection with sensitization to the hapten diphenylcyclopropenone (DPC).

CDR3 loop: CATDPGSPPYEQYF. The DNA for the CDR3 is TGTGCCACAGATCCGGGTTCGCCCCCCTACGAGCAGTACTTC. The V gene is TRBV24-1, the J gene TRBJ2-7; D unresolved. Between the trimmed V and J ends, which lost 10 bases and 2 bases, there was a span of 17 bases. Germline V CDR1 and CDR2: KGHDR, SFDVKD. The CDR3 totals 14 residues.